The TCR beta chain described here comes from a study of OX40 agonist ivuxolimab in advanced cancers. Concerning this clone itself: Its antigen is unidentified.

Blood got drawn at baseline, again on cycle 4 day 1, and then on cycle 7 day 1. The CDR3 is made up of 15 amino acids. Trimming took 0 bases from V and 1 from J, leaving 9 bases between them. Per germline, CDR1 MNHEY and CDR2 SVGAGI. Here immunoSEQ multiplex PCR was the method, and the copy in TCRdb shows in-frame clones only, minus some. The sample carries about 77,000 clones, over 75% recorded once. General study points: No determination was made of the antigen specificity of the expanded peripheral T cells. Compared with others, partial responders at 0.1-3.0 mg/kg displayed clonal expansion among the lowest.

The sample in question was CD4+ or CD8+ T cells sorted from blood, obtained in a trial of the OX40 agonist ivuxolimab. This receptor was taken from an adult with an advanced solid tumor such as melanoma, head and neck, liver or kidney cancer. V gene TRBV6-5 combines with J gene TRBJ1-2; D not resolved. CDR3 protein: CASSYSKSDNYGYTF. CDR3 nucleotide sequence: TGTGCCAGCAGTTACTCGAAGTCAGATAACTATGGCTACACCTTC.